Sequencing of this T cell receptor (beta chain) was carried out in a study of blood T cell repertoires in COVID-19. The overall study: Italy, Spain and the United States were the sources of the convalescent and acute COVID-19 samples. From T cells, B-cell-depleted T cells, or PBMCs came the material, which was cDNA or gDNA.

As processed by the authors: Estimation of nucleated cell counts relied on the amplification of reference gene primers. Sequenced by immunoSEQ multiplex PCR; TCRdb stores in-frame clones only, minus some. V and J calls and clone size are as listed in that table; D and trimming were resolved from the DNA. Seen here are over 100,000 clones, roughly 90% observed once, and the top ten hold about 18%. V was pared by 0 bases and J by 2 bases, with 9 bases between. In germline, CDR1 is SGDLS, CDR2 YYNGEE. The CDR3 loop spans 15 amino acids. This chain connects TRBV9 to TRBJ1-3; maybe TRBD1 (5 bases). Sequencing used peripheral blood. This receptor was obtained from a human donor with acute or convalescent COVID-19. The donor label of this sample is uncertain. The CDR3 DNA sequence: TGTGCCAGCAGCGTAGCTCAGGGTCCTGGAAACACCATATATTTT. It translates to CASSVAQGPGNTIYF.